This TCR beta chain was identified during a study of T-cell memory formation after mild COVID-19. Findings of the study overall: CD4+ clones that contracted lay mainly in CM and EM; CD8+ ones lay in EMRA. Pre-infection memory already had some responding clones, implying cross-reactive memory joined. From day 15 to 85, contracting clones were balanced between CD4 and CD8, whereas later expanders leaned toward CD4+.

The CDR3 is 13 amino acids. With 4 bases clipped from V and 8 bases from J, the junction kept 3 bases outside the gene matches. Germline CDR1 reads SGHRS; CDR2 reads YFSETQ. MiXCR was run by TCRdb on the 5' RACE reads, yielding one entry per CDR3 protein. The profile shows hundreds of thousands of distinct CDR3 sequences, less than 20% of them singletons. There are a few counts of this clonotype. The antigen is not known. This clonotype was sampled from an adult woman who had mild COVID-19 (a few samples of this study predate the infection). Cell type and time point are not known. The sample comprised PBMCs or a T cell subset sorted from them (not recorded which). The chain has TRBV5-1 and TRBJ2-4; 10 nucleotides line up with TRBD1. The CDR3 DNA sequence: TGCGCCAGCAGCCCCGGGACAGGGGACATTCAGTACTTC. Protein product: CASSPGTGDIQYF.